This entry is about one TCR beta chain. The junction differs from germline at one of its ends, possibly a read error. The CDR3 is 14 amino acids. Germline CDR1 is MNHEY and CDR2 is SVGAGI. This record belongs to a study of blood T cell repertoires in COVID-19. Study context: The samples span acute and convalescent COVID-19 from the United States, Italy and Spain. From T cells, B-cell-depleted T cells, or PBMCs came the material, which was cDNA or gDNA.

Source study methods: Counts of nucleated cells, estimated from reference gene primer amplification, were obtained. Produced via immunoSEQ multiplex PCR; TCRdb's table is partial and in-frame only. V, J and clone size derive from that table, while D and trimming were established from the DNA sequence. The table lists under 200,000 clones, 87% of them singletons, with 20% to 25% in the top ten. The material sequenced was peripheral blood. This receptor was taken from a man aged 55 to 70 with active or convalescent COVID-19. The chain couples TRBV6-5 to TRBJ1-5; the match to TRBD1 covers 7 bases. The CDR3 DNA is TGTGTCAGCAGCTTAAGACAGGGCGGCCAGCCCCAGCATTTT. Protein: CVSSLRQGGQPQHF.